This is a list of T cell receptor beta chains from one sample in a study of molecular identifiers for immune sequencing clone quantification. MiXCR was run by TCRdb on the PCR reads, yielding one entry per CDR3 protein. Here the sample spans more than 300,000 distinct CDR3 sequences, over 20% being singletons. What was sequenced was naive CD8+ T cells from blood, with Jurkat cell RNA spiked in. The origin of the receptors is a human donor in good health. Some libraries in this study had Jurkat cell RNA spiked in. Both conserved end residues are trimmed from each CDR3.

CDR3	J	V
ASSLQGSSLYEQY	TRBJ2-7	TRBV27
ASSYIGTQETQY	TRBJ2-5	TRBV6-2/TRBV6-3
ASRFRLAGGSLGETQY	TRBJ2-5	TRBV28
ASSLDRGQGELF	TRBJ2-2	TRBV6-5
ASSSLAGGSTDTQY	TRBJ2-3	TRBV11-2
ASSHRLAGVETQY	TRBJ2-5	TRBV28
ASRSLPNGTDTQY	TRBJ2-3	TRBV6-2/TRBV6-3
ASSQWADKTDTQY	TRBJ2-3	TRBV4-1
ASSLGRAEQPQH	TRBJ1-5	TRBV12-3/TRBV12-4
AWSVDSGGGETQY	TRBJ2-5	TRBV30
SARDVGSASYEQY	TRBJ2-7	TRBV20-1
SVEDLAEGMGYGYT	TRBJ1-2	TRBV29-1
ASSLVWNTGPRTDTQY	TRBJ2-3	TRBV7-2
ASSISQGLTEAF	TRBJ1-1	TRBV19
SVDIGVKTLEYGYT	TRBJ1-2	TRBV29-1
ASSFRDRGPDTQY	TRBJ2-3	TRBV7-9
ATSREGPGANVLT	TRBJ2-6	TRBV7-6
ASSVGDFNTDTQY	TRBJ2-3	TRBV9
ASGFAVHEQY	TRBJ2-7	TRBV14
ASTFVKTGELF	TRBJ2-2	TRBV12-3/TRBV12-4
SVITVLSDTQY	TRBJ2-3	TRBV29-1
ASSLALNTEAF	TRBJ1-1	TRBV13
ASSLAPDSYNEQF	TRBJ2-1	TRBV5-1
ASSTRQGLNTEAF	TRBJ1-1	TRBV6-1
ASRTDRTYSNQPQH	TRBJ1-5	TRBV19
ASSSRQGLAGELF	TRBJ2-2	TRBV5-1
ASSQDTDTYNSPLH	TRBJ1-6	TRBV4-3
ASSQESGGTSTDTQY	TRBJ2-3	TRBV14
ASSLGRDKPNNEQF	TRBJ2-1	TRBV7-9
ASSWTGYQETQY	TRBJ2-5	TRBV6-5
ASSGGAGFTEAF	TRBJ1-1	TRBV6-2/TRBV6-3